The 16 T cell receptor beta chains below were found in one sample sequenced in a study of blood T cell repertoires in COVID-19. Sequencing used immunoSEQ multiplex PCR; TCRdb keeps in-frame clones, though not all of them. The sample lists 200,000 to 250,000 clones; 75% to 90% were seen once. Sequencing input: peripheral blood. These TCRs come from a woman in her thirties or forties with acute or convalescent COVID-19.

In DNA, the CDR3 is TGCGCCAGCCGAGAGGTGAACACTGAAGCTTTCTTT. As protein: CASREVNTEAFF. The rearrangement links TRBV5-1 to TRBJ1-1; unclear D gene. The V and J ends lost 7 bases and 0 bases respectively, with 7 bases between them. The CDR3 contains 12 residues. Germline loops: CDR1 SGHRS, CDR2 YFSETQ. Looking up the rest from reference TRBV5-1 and TRBJ1-1 gives the full variable domain: KAGVTQTPRYLIKTRGQQVTLSCSPISGHRSVSWYQQTPGQGLQFLFEYFSETQRNKGNFPGRFSGRQFSNSRSEMNVSTLELGDSALYLCASREVNTEAFFGQGTRLTVV.

V gene TRBV2 combines with J gene TRBJ1-3; D ambiguous. Germline V gene data show CDR1 as SNHLY and CDR2 as FYNNEI. Trimming left V 3 bases short and J 4 bases short, with 13 bases between. The CDR3 consists of 15 residues. This CDR3 reads CASSDWQVSGNTIYF. For the CDR3, the DNA is TGTGCCAGCAGTGACTGGCAGGTATCGGGAAACACCATATATTTT. Combining the CDR3 with reference TRBV2 and TRBJ1-3 gives the whole variable domain EPEVTQTPSHQVTQMGQEVILRCVPISNHLYFYWYRQILGQKVEFLVSFYNNEISEKSEIFDDQFSVERPDGSNFTLKIRSTKLEDSAMYFCASSDWQVSGNTIYFGEGSWLTVV.

This chain uses TRBV7-6 with TRBJ2-1, with TRBD1 identical over 8 bases. The junction had 1 base not matched to a gene; V was cut back by 3 bases and J by 6 bases. CDR3 length equals 13 residues. In germline, CDR1 is SGHVS, CDR2 FNYEAQ. DNA of the CDR3: TGTGCCAGCAGCTTTACAGGGGGCAATGAGCAGTTCTTC. Its protein is CASSFTGGNEQFF.

This clone has more than one count but fewer than ten. This chain connects TRBV4-2 to TRBJ1-2; 7 bases fit TRBD1. The length of the CDR3 is 15 residues. Trimming at V came to 0 bases and at J to 3 bases, leaving 4 bases not matched to a gene. Germline CDR1 reads LGHNA; CDR2 reads YNFKEQ. The chain's CDR3 is CASSQDQGGHYGYTF. Written as DNA, the CDR3 is TGTGCCAGCAGCCAAGATCAAGGGGGCCACTATGGCTACACCTTC.

The chain recombines TRBV7-9 with TRBJ2-1; 9 bases match TRBD2. CDR1 SEHNR and CDR2 FQNEAQ come from the germline V gene (reference sequence). J was trimmed by 9 bases and V by 1 base; bases with no gene match: 4. The CDR3 is 14 amino acids. CDR3 protein: CASSLGGGAGEQFF. As DNA, the CDR3 is TGTGCCAGCAGCTTAGGCGGGGGGGCGGGTGAGCAGTTCTTC.

CDR3: CAWSVPGTGNYGYTF. Written as DNA, the CDR3 is TGTGCCTGGAGTGTACCCGGGACAGGGAACTATGGCTACACCTTC. This chain uses TRBV30 with TRBJ1-2; the match to TRBD1 covers 9 bases. CDR3 length: 15 residues. Germline assignment: CDR1 GTSNPN and CDR2 SVGIG (reference sequence). V lost 0 bases and J lost 2; bases outside the gene matches: 4.

This sequence joins TRBV3-1 (or the pseudogene TRBV3-2) and TRBJ1-3; TRBD1 is a possible D gene (5 bases). The CDR3 covers 16 residues. V lost 6 bases and J 1 base, leaving 16 bases between the germline ends. The germline CDR1 and CDR2 sequences are LGHDT and YNNKEL (reference sequence). CDR3 loop: CASSPGRLLSGNTIYF. The CDR3 DNA reads TGTGCCAGCAGTCCAGGGCGGTTGTTGTCTGGAAACACCATATATTTT.

In this sample, this clone turned up once. This chain links TRBV5-1 with TRBJ1-4; D call uncertain. Trimming stripped 2 bases from V and 6 bases from J, with 8 bases between. Germline loops: CDR1 SGHRS, CDR2 YFSETQ. This CDR3 has 13 residues. Written as DNA, the CDR3 is TGCGCCAGCAGCTTTTCCGGGGATGAAAAACTGTTTTTT. Residues: CASSFSGDEKLFF.

This chain links TRBV6-2 or TRBV6-3 with TRBJ1-1; 7 bases line up with TRBD1. Germline CDR1 MNHEY, CDR2 SVGEGT. V gave up 0 bases and J gave up 7 bases; unmatched junction bases: 5. The CDR3 spans 14 residues. CDR3 sequence reads: CASSYSQGLGEAFF. The CDR3, as DNA: TGTGCCAGCAGTTACTCACAGGGGCTGGGTGAAGCTTTCTTT.

The chain couples TRBV11-2 to TRBJ2-7; TRBD1 might be the D (7 bases). The CDR3 sequence is 15 residues long. Trimming took off 5 bases at V and 3 bases at J, with 17 bases between the two ends. Germline assignment: CDR1 SGHAT and CDR2 FQNNGV. CDR3 DNA sequence: TGTGCCAGCAGCGGGGGACACAGGGGAGGCTACGAGCAGTACGTC. As protein: CASSGGHRGGYEQYV.

The chain joins TRBV24-1 to TRBJ1-4, with 7 positions matching TRBD1. CDR1 KGHDR and CDR2 SFDVKD come from the germline V gene. J gave up 3 bases and V 5 bases, and 2 bases lay outside the gene matches. This CDR3 contains 14 residues. The CDR3 nucleotides are TGTGCCACCAGTGCGGGACAGCCTAATGAAAAACTGTTTTTT. Translation gives CATSAGQPNEKLFF.

V is TRBV19 and J is TRBJ2-3; 7 positions agree with TRBD1. The V gene end was trimmed by 4 bases and the J gene end by 2 bases; junction bases not matched to a gene: 9. From germline, CDR1 is LNHDA and CDR2 SQIVND (reference sequence). This CDR3 spans 16 amino acids. The CDR3 loop is CASSRARTGLTDTQYF. For the CDR3, the DNA is TGTGCCAGTAGTAGGGCGAGGACAGGCCTCACAGATACGCAGTATTTT.

CDR3 in DNA: TGTGCCAGCAGCTTCCCCCATCCAGGGGAATATGGCTACACCTTC. It encodes CASSFPHPGEYGYTF. The chain recombines TRBV5-6 with TRBJ1-2, with TRBD1 as a possible D gene (6 bases). V was cut by 2 bases and J by 5 bases, with 16 bases left in between. The CDR3 is 15 amino acids. Germline CDR1 and CDR2: SGHDT and YYEEEE.

This chain connects TRBV5-1 to TRBJ1-1; 9 bases match TRBD1. The CDR3 runs 14 residues. With 2 bases clipped from V and 4 bases from J, the junction kept 3 bases outside the gene matches. Germline-derived CDR1 and CDR2 are SGHRS and YFSETQ. CDR3 amino acids: CASSLTGGFTEAFF. The CDR3 region has the DNA TGCGCCAGCAGCTTAACAGGGGGCTTCACTGAAGCTTTCTTT.

V gene TRBV6-5 combines with J gene TRBJ1-1; TRBD1 is a possible D gene (6 bases). The CDR3 runs to 14 residues. Germline-derived CDR1 and CDR2 are MNHEY and SVGAGI. The ends were cut back, 5 bases at V and 4 bases at J, with 14 bases in the middle. In DNA, the CDR3 is TGTGCCAGCAGTCACAGGGCGGCGGGCACTGAAGCTTTCTTT. Its translation is CASSHRAAGTEAFF.

J is TRBJ2-1 and V is TRBV5-1; weak D call: TRBD1 (6 bases). This CDR3 comprises 16 residues. Germline-derived CDR1 and CDR2 are SGHRS and YFSETQ. V was shortened by 0 bases and J by 3 bases, with 13 bases between the two germline ends. The CDR3 spells CASSLALGAVYNEQFF. The CDR3 DNA reads as TGCGCCAGCAGCTTGGCCTTGGGGGCGGTCTACAATGAGCAGTTCTTC.